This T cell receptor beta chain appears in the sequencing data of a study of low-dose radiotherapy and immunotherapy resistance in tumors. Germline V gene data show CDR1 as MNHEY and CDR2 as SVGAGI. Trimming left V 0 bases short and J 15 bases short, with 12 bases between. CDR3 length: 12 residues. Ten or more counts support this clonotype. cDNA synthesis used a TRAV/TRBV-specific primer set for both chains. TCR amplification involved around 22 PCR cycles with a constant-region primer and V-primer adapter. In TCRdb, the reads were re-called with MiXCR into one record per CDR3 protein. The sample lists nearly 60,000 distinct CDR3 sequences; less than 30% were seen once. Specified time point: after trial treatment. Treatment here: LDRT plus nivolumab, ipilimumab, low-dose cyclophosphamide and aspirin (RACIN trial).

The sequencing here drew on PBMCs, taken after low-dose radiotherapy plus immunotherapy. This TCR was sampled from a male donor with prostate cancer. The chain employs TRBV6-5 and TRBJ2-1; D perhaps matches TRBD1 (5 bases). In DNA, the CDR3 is TGTGCCAGCAGTTACTCCCAGGGTCCATCGTTCTTC. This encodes CASSYSQGPSFF.